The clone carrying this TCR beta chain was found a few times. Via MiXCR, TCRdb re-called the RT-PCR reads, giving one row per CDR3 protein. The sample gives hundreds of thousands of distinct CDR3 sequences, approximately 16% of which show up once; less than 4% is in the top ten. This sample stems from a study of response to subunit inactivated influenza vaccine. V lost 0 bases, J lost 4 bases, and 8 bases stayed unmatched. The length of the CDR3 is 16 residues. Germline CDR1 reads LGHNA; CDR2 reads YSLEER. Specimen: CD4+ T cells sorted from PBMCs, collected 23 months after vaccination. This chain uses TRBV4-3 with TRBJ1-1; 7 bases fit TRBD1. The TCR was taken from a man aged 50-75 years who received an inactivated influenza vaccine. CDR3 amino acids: CASSQDAGGRTTEAFF. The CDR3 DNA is TGCGCCAGCAGCCAAGATGCAGGGGGTAGGACCACTGAAGCTTTCTTT.